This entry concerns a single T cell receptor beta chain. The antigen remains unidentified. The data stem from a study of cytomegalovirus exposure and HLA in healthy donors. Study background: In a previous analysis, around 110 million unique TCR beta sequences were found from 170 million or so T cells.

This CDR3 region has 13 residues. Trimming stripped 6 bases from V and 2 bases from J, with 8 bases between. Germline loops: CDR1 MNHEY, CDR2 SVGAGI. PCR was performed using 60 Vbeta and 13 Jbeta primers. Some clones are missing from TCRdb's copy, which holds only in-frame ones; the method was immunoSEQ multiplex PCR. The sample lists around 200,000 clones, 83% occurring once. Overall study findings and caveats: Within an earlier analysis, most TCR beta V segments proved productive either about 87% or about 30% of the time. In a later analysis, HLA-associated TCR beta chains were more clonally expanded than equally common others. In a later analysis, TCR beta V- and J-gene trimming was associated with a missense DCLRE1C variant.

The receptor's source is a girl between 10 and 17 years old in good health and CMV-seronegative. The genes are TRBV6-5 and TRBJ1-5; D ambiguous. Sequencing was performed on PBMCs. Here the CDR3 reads CASSTIGNQPQHF. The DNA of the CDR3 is TGTGCCAGCAGCACTATTGGCAATCAGCCCCAGCATTTT.